This TCR beta chain is from a study of T cells after yellow fever vaccination. Study results and caveats: It was a small share of clonotypes that appeared in both CD4 and CD8 compartments.

Turning to this clonotype: Antigen unknown.

UMIs and a universal primer site were added when TCR cDNA was made by 5'RACE template switching. Via MiXCR, TCRdb re-called the 5' RACE reads, giving one row per CDR3 protein. The sample gives about 550,000 distinct CDR3 sequences, roughly 19% of which show up once; roughly an eighth is in the top ten. This CDR3 has 13 residues. Trimming left V 7 bases short and J 3 bases short, with 13 bases between. CDR1 is MNHEY and CDR2 is SVGEGT in the germline V gene. The clonotype was recovered from a man younger than 40 who received the YFV17D yellow fever vaccine. The sequencing used PBMCs, collected 15 days after the yellow fever booster vaccination. The rearrangement links TRBV6-2 or TRBV6-3 to TRBJ2-7, with D possibly matching TRBD1 (6 bases). In nucleotides, the CDR3 is TGTGCCAGCACAGGACAGTCGATCTACGAGCAGTACTTC. Translation: CASTGQSIYEQYF.